This T cell receptor (beta chain) was identified during a study of Ad26.COV2.S vaccination and SARS-CoV-2 variants. Study-wide results and limits: After vaccination, reports described spike-specific CD8+ and CD4+ T cell responses as showing substantial breadth. It is possible that the TCR breadth and depth analyses underestimated the total T cell responses. Greater spike-specific TCR breadth was seen in vaccine recipients than in placebo recipients.

Profiling relied on immunoSEQ multiplex PCR, and the TCRdb table lists in-frame clones only, not all of them. The sample lists about 350,000 clones, about nine tenths occurring once. The CDR3 runs 13 residues. From germline, CDR1 is GTSNPN and CDR2 SVGIG (reference sequence). With 0 bases removed from V and 8 bases from J, the gap between germline ends came to 13 bases. Treatment reported: around 19 received Ad26.COV2.S at low or high dose, single or two shots; roughly 5 received placebo; per-sample allocation not given. Samples were taken on day 63 after the first vaccine or placebo injection. Expressing Wuhan-strain SARS-CoV-2 spike, an Ad26 vector served as the vaccine. With respect to this clone: What it binds is unknown.

The source material was peripheral blood, sampled in a trial of Ad26.COV2.S vaccine versus placebo. V is TRBV30 and J is TRBJ1-2; D perhaps matches TRBD1 (5 bases). The receptor was isolated from a person between 18 and 59 years old who received the Ad26.COV2.S COVID-19 vaccine or a placebo. The CDR3, as DNA: TGTGCCTGGAGTGTAGGCCGGGGCGGAGGCTACACCTTC. Translating gives CAWSVGRGGGYTF.